This passage covers 30 T cell receptor beta chains from one sample sequenced in a study of T cell responses to AZD1222 COVID-19 vaccine (dated by TCRdb to the early 2020s). The library was obtained by the immunoSEQ multiplex PCR assay. The immuneACCESS repertoire file appears here via TCRdb, limited to in-frame rearrangements. These files lack a portion of the clones; in checked studies, under half of the deficit traces to unresolved V genes, and the cause of the others is not known. This sample has some 140,000 clones in its table, and 90% of those were observed once. 18% of the sample lies in the top ten. The time point tag for this specimen amounts to: baseline before first vaccination. The specimen comprised peripheral blood, sampled on day 0 of AZD1222 vaccination. Receptors were obtained from an adult in good health.

V usage is TRBV28 and J usage is TRBJ1-6, with D perhaps matching TRBD1 (6 bases). The CDR3 sequence is 13 residues long. The ends were cut back, 10 bases at V and 6 bases at J, with 13 bases in the middle. CDR1 and CDR2 (germline): MDHEN, SYDVKM. The CDR3 protein is CAIQGKGNSPLHF. The CDR3 nucleotides are TGTGCCATTCAGGGGAAAGGTAATTCACCCCTCCACTTT.

This clone was found a few times. The chain recombines TRBV5-4 with TRBJ1-2, with 11 nucleotides matching TRBD1. V was pared by 4 bases and J by 7 bases, with 15 bases of the junction left unmatched. The CDR3 is 17 amino acids. Germline values: CDR1 SGHNT, CDR2 YYREEE (reference sequence). The CDR3 sequence: CASSPDRIGQGARGYTF. CDR3 coding DNA: TGTGCCAGCAGCCCCGACCGGATTGGACAGGGGGCACGTGGCTACACCTTC.

The rearrangement uses TRBV11-2 and TRBJ1-1; D may be TRBD1 (5 bases). Germline lookup yields CDR1 SGHAT and CDR2 FQNNGV. V lost 2 bases and J lost 6, with 10 bases in between. This CDR3 is built from 13 residues. CDR3: CASSLRGRPEAFF. The CDR3 nucleotides are TGTGCCAGCAGCTTAAGGGGACGGCCTGAAGCTTTCTTT. Full variable domain (missing parts from reference TRBV11-2 and TRBJ1-1): EAGVAQSPRYKIIEKRQSVAFWCNPISGHATLYWYQQILGQGPKLLIQFQNNGVVDDSQLPKDRFSAERLKGVDSTLKIQPAKLEDSAVYLCASSLRGRPEAFFGQGTRLTVV.

The rearrangement joins TRBV19 to TRBJ2-1; 10 nucleotides line up with TRBD2. J was trimmed by 8 bases and V by 1 base; bases with no gene match: 5. This CDR3 region has 15 residues. The germline V gene encodes CDR1 LNHDA and CDR2 SQIVND (reference sequence). CDR3 sequence reads: CASSIGASGGDEQFF. In DNA, the CDR3 is TGTGCCAGTAGTATAGGAGCTAGCGGGGGCGATGAGCAGTTCTTC.

This clone was picked up one time. The chain joins TRBV7-9 to TRBJ1-4; no clear D gene. Germline-derived CDR1 and CDR2 are SEHNR and FQNEAQ (reference sequence). Trimming removed 3 bases at V and 4 bases at J, with 6 bases between. The CDR3 is 13 amino acids. DNA of the CDR3: TGTGCCAGCAGCTTCTTGAGTAATGAAAAACTGTTTTTT. This codes for CASSFLSNEKLFF.

Only one count was recorded for this clone. The rearrangement links TRBV6-5 to TRBJ1-5, with no clear D. This CDR3 contains 13 residues. V shed 2 bases and J shed 7 bases, with 9 bases lying between them. In germline, CDR1 is MNHEY, CDR2 SVGAGI. The CDR3 loop is CASSYGFAQPQHF. The CDR3 DNA reads TGTGCCAGCAGTTACGGGTTTGCACAGCCCCAGCATTTT.

The chain recombines TRBV27 with TRBJ1-1; a weak D match, TRBD1 (5 bases). V was cut by 6 bases and J by 7 bases, with 12 bases left in between. Germline V gene lookup returns CDR1 MNHEY and CDR2 SMNVEV (reference sequence). This CDR3 spans 12 amino acids. As DNA, the CDR3 is TGTGCCAGCAGGATACCAGGGCGTGAAGCTTTCTTT. It specifies CASRIPGREAFF.

V is TRBV5-6 and J is TRBJ2-1; either TRBD1 or TRBD2 may fit D (5 bases each). This CDR3 region has 18 residues. CDR1 SGHDT and CDR2 YYEEEE come from the germline V gene. Trimming left V 4 bases short and J 0 bases short, with 20 bases between. The CDR3 DNA reads TGTGCCAGCAGCGGGGACGGTAGGCACATTAGCTCCTACAATGAGCAGTTCTTC. Protein product: CASSGDGRHISSYNEQFF.

The V and J genes are TRBV7-3 and TRBJ2-1; D is perhaps TRBD1 or TRBD2 (5 bases each). Trimming shortened V by 5 bases and J by 0 bases, and 11 bases separated the two germline ends. Germline V gene sequence: CDR1 SGHTA, CDR2 FQGTGA. The CDR3 is 15 residues long. The CDR3: CASSGTVVSYNEQFF. CDR3 bases: TGTGCCAGCAGCGGGACGGTTGTCTCCTACAATGAGCAGTTCTTC.

The V call is TRBV18, the J call TRBJ1-2; possible D gene TRBD1, 6 bases. The CDR3 is made up of 16 amino acids. Trimming removed 4 bases at V and 4 bases at J, with 19 bases between. CDR1 and CDR2 from the germline V gene are KGHSH and LQKENI. The DNA for the CDR3 is TGTGCCAGCTCACTCGACGCCAGGGGCCTGGGCTATGGCTACACCTTC. It yields the protein CASSLDARGLGYGYTF.

The rearrangement links TRBV4-2 to TRBJ2-1; TRBD2 agrees at 9 bases. After removal of 4 bases from V and 0 bases from J, the junction contained 10 bases not matched to a gene. Germline V gene data show CDR1 as LGHNA and CDR2 as YNFKEQ. The CDR3 covers 18 residues. The CDR3 bases are TGTGCCAGCAGCCGTAGCGGGAGAGGGGGGGTCTCCTACAATGAGCAGTTCTTC. Translation: CASSRSGRGGVSYNEQFF.

In this sample, this clone turned up a few times. The V call is TRBV14, the J call TRBJ2-7, with a weak D call TRBD1 (5 bases). Germline V gene lookup returns CDR1 SGHDN and CDR2 FVKESK. CDR3 size: 13 residues. V was shortened by 3 bases and J by 6 bases, with 12 bases between the two germline ends. CDR3 in amino acids: CASSQSVGPEQYF. The CDR3 nucleotides read TGTGCCAGCAGCCAGTCGGTGGGGCCCGAGCAGTACTTC.

The chain joins TRBV2 to TRBJ2-3, with 8 bases that match TRBD1. The trim removed 6 bases at V and 0 bases at J, leaving 5 bases unmatched. The germline gives CDR1 SNHLY, CDR2 FYNNEI. The CDR3 covers 15 residues. CDR3 DNA: TGTGCCAGCAGGACAGGGGCCACTAGCACAGATACGCAGTATTTT. This codes for CASRTGATSTDTQYF.

The J gene is TRBJ1-6, the V gene TRBV9, with D possibly matching TRBD1 (5 bases). Per germline, CDR1 SGDLS and CDR2 YYNGEE. V dropped 3 bases and J dropped 12 bases, with 10 bases sitting between them. This CDR3 contains 12 residues. CDR3 DNA: TGTGCCAGCAGCGCCGACAGTCAACCCCTCCACTTT. Translation gives CASSADSQPLHF.

V is TRBV15 and J is TRBJ1-5; unclear D gene. V was trimmed by 0 bases and J by 6 bases, leaving 9 bases between them. This CDR3 has 14 residues. The germline CDR1 and CDR2 sequences are LNHNV and YYDKDF (reference sequence). This chain's CDR3 is CATSREGGSQPQHF. CDR3 nucleotides: TGTGCCACCAGCAGAGAGGGCGGGAGTCAGCCCCAGCATTTT.

The rearrangement uses TRBV28 and TRBJ2-7, with unresolved D. The CDR3 is made up of 15 amino acids. Trimming stripped 1 base from V and 3 bases from J, with 13 bases between. Germline V gene sequence: CDR1 MDHEN, CDR2 SYDVKM. Here the CDR3 DNA reads TGTGCCAGCAGTTTATCCGAGGTCGTCTACTACGAGCAGTACTTC. This translates into CASSLSEVVYYEQYF. Filled out from reference TRBV28 and TRBJ2-7, the complete variable domain reads DVKVTQSSRYLVKRTGEKVFLECVQDMDHENMFWYRQDPGLGLRLIYFSYDVKMKEKGDIPEGYSVSREKKERFSLILESASTNQTSMYLCASSLSEVVYYEQYFGPGTRLTVT.

The chain is built from TRBV28 and TRBJ2-7, with 10 bases that match TRBD2. V was pared by 4 bases and J by 3 bases, with 3 bases of the junction left unmatched. In germline, CDR1 is MDHEN, CDR2 SYDVKM. The CDR3 consists of 14 residues. In DNA, the CDR3 is TGTGCCAGCAGTTCAGGACTAGCGGTCTACGAGCAGTACTTC. Its translation: CASSSGLAVYEQYF.

This clone was seen more than once but under ten times. The rearrangement links TRBV19 to TRBJ2-7; TRBD2 is a possible D gene (5 bases). V lost 7 bases and J 7 bases, leaving 14 bases between the germline ends. Per germline, CDR1 LNHDA and CDR2 SQIVND (reference sequence). The CDR3 runs to 12 residues. CDR3 nucleotide sequence: TGTGCCAGTAACCATGGACTTGATGAGCAGTACTTC. Amino acids: CASNHGLDEQYF.

V gene TRBV7-9 combines with J gene TRBJ2-7; D possibly corresponds to TRBD1 (6 bases). Looked up from germline, CDR1 is SEHNR and CDR2 is FQNEAQ (reference sequence). V gave up 11 bases and J gave up 9 bases, with 20 bases separating them. This CDR3 spans 12 amino acids. CDR3 loop: CAASRDNGGQYF. CDR3 bases: TGTGCCGCTAGCCGGGACAACGGTGGGCAGTACTTC. The full variable domain, completed using reference TRBV7-9 and TRBJ2-7, is DTGVSQNPRHKITKRGQNVTFRCDPISEHNRLYWYRQTLGQGPEFLTYFQNEAQLEKSRLLSDRFSAERPKGSFSTLEIQRTEQGDSAMYLCAASRDNGGQYFGPGTRLTVT.

The chain has TRBV5-1 and TRBJ1-5, with 8 bases identical to TRBD1. The length of the CDR3 is 15 residues. Germline CDR1 is SGHRS and CDR2 is YFSETQ. The V segment lost 0 bases and the J segment 6 bases; nucleotides outside the gene matches: 5. Written as DNA, the CDR3 is TGCGCCAGCAGCTTGGGGACAGGGCTTGGTCAGCCCCAGCATTTT. Translation: CASSLGTGLGQPQHF.

The V and J genes are TRBV24-1 and TRBJ1-5; no definite D call. Germline V gives CDR1 KGHDR, CDR2 SFDVKD. The length of the CDR3 is 13 residues. V was pared by 7 bases and J by 4 bases, with 10 bases between. CDR3 DNA: TGTGCCACCAGCAGCTCCTCTAATCAGCCCCAGCATTTT. Amino acid sequence: CATSSSSNQPQHF.

This chain connects TRBV4-3 to TRBJ1-5; maybe TRBD1 (5 bases). V shed 0 bases and J shed 4 bases, with 10 bases lying between them. From germline, CDR1 is LGHNA and CDR2 YSLEER. The CDR3 is made up of 15 amino acids. The CDR3 DNA reads TGCGCCAGCAGCCAAGACAGGGTGATAAATCAGCCCCAGCATTTT. Protein product: CASSQDRVINQPQHF.

The chain links TRBV30 to TRBJ1-1; D unresolved. The germline CDR1 and CDR2 sequences are GTSNPN and SVGIG (reference sequence). CDR3 size: 13 residues. Trimming took 4 bases from V and 5 from J, leaving 14 bases between them. Here the CDR3 DNA reads TGTGCCTGGAACCCGGGTGCCCCGACTGAAGCTTTCTTT. This codes for CAWNPGAPTEAFF.

The rearrangement uses TRBV2 and TRBJ1-3; TRBD1 agrees at 7 bases. In germline, CDR1 is SNHLY, CDR2 FYNNEI. The CDR3 is 16 residues long. V was pared by 7 bases and J by 0 bases, with 9 bases of the junction left unmatched. The chain's CDR3 is CASKETTGRSGNTIYF. CDR3 sequence (DNA): TGTGCCAGCAAAGAGACGACAGGGCGCTCTGGAAACACCATATATTTT.

The chain combines TRBV28 with TRBJ1-4; D uncertain. The CDR3 sequence is 13 residues long. Germline V gene sequence: CDR1 MDHEN, CDR2 SYDVKM. The ends were cut back, 6 bases at V and 0 bases at J, with 5 bases in the middle. CDR3 protein: CASSSATNEKLFF. CDR3 nucleotide sequence: TGTGCCAGCAGCTCTGCAACTAATGAAAAACTGTTTTTT.

The genes are TRBV18 and TRBJ1-5; D call uncertain. The germline V and J ends were trimmed by 6 bases and 3 bases, with 12 bases remaining between them. In germline, CDR1 is KGHSH, CDR2 LQKENI. The CDR3 has 14 amino acids. The chain's CDR3 is CASSLAPVNQPQHF. The CDR3 nucleotides are TGTGCCAGCTCCCTCGCGCCAGTCAATCAGCCCCAGCATTTT.

The J gene is TRBJ1-3, the V gene TRBV5-6, with D possibly being TRBD1 (5 bases). This CDR3 comprises 16 residues. Germline CDR1 SGHDT, CDR2 YYEEEE. V was shortened by 4 bases and J by 5 bases, with 19 bases between the two germline ends. The CDR3 region has the DNA TGTGCCAGCAGCGGGGCGGGGAGGGATCGACGAAACACCATATATTTT. Translation gives CASSGAGRDRRNTIYF.

The chain couples TRBV7-3 to TRBJ1-6; no definite D call. Germline CDR1 reads SGHTA; CDR2 reads FQGTGA. The CDR3 consists of 15 residues. V was cut by 0 bases and J by 5 bases, with 8 bases left in between. CDR3 DNA sequence: TGTGCCAGCAGCTTAACAGGACCCGATAATTCACCCCTCCACTTT. Its protein is CASSLTGPDNSPLHF.

This chain joins TRBV7-2 and TRBJ1-2, with 9 bases matching TRBD1. The V gene end was trimmed by 6 bases and the J gene end by 10 bases; junction bases not matched to a gene: 12. The germline gives CDR1 SGHTA, CDR2 FQGNSA. CDR3 size: 14 residues. CDR3 in DNA: TGTGCCAGCAGGGACCGAAACAGGGGGCCTCTCTACACCTTC. It codes for CASRDRNRGPLYTF.

This clone has just one count. The V gene is TRBV19, the J gene TRBJ1-2; 11 bases match TRBD1. Germline V lookup: CDR1 LNHDA, CDR2 SQIVND (reference sequence). The V gene end was trimmed by 7 bases and the J gene end by 4 bases; junction bases not matched to a gene: 8. This CDR3 is built from 15 residues. This CDR3 reads CASIEGGQGGYGYTF. The CDR3 DNA sequence: TGTGCCAGTATCGAAGGGGGACAGGGGGGCTATGGCTACACCTTC.